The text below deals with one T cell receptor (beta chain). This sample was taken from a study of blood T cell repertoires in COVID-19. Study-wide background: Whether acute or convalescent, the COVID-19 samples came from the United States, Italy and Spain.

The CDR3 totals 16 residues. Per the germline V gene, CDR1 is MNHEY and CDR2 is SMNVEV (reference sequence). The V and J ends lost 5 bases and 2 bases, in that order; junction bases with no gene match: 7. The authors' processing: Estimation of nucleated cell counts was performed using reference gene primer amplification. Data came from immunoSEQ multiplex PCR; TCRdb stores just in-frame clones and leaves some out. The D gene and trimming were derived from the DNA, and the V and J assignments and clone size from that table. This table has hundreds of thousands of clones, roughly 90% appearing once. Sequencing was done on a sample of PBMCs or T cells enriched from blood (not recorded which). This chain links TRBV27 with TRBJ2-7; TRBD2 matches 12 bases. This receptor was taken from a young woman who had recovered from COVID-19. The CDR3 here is CASSPRLAGGPYEQYF. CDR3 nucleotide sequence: TGTGCCAGCAGTCCCCGGCTAGCGGGAGGGCCCTACGAGCAGTACTTC.